This T cell receptor beta chain originates from a study of T-cell memory formation after mild COVID-19. Study-wide background: TCR clusters showed largely donor specificity.

The CDR3 has 14 residues. The V gene lost 5 bases and the J gene lost 0 bases, with 8 bases spanning the gap. Germline-derived CDR1 and CDR2 are MNHEY and SVGAGI. This clonotype was found a few times. Its antigen is unidentified. A 5'RACE reaction primed in the constant segment made cDNA libraries of TCR alpha and TCR beta, and these carried sample barcodes and UMIs. MiXCR was run by TCRdb on the 5' RACE reads, yielding one entry per CDR3 protein. This sample has fewer than 500,000 distinct CDR3 sequences, with 25% found just once. Whole-study findings and limits: What remained unconfirmed was the SARS-CoV-2 specificity of second-wave clones peaking on day 37.

This receptor was taken from an adult woman who had mild COVID-19 (a few samples of this study predate the infection). Cell type and time point are not known. The chain combines TRBV6-5 with TRBJ1-3; D gene unclear. Sample: PBMCs or a T cell subset sorted from them (not recorded which). In DNA, the CDR3 is TGTGCCAGCAGTCCGGACTTCTCTGGAAACACCATATATTTT. This gives the protein CASSPDFSGNTIYF.